This TCR beta chain originates from a study of cytomegalovirus exposure and HLA in healthy donors. Germline CDR1 is MGHRA and CDR2 is YSYEKL. The V gene end was trimmed by 4 bases and the J gene end by 5 bases; junction bases not matched to a gene: 6. This CDR3 region has 14 residues. With 60 Vbeta and 13 Jbeta primers, the PCR was carried out. Clones were sequenced by immunoSEQ multiplex PCR, and TCRdb holds only the in-frame ones, with some missing. The table shows about 97,000 clones, with around 83% occurring only once. Findings and caveats of the study: Roughly uniform depth of sequencing across donors was assumed in presence/absence analyses. There were around 160 TCR beta chains listed as cytomegalovirus-associated.

Only one count was recorded for this clone. What it binds is unknown. The chain employs TRBV4-1 and TRBJ2-5; TRBD1 aligns across 8 bases. Source material: PBMCs. The clonotype was recovered from a man aged 30 to 45 in good health and CMV-seronegative. DNA for the CDR3: TGCGCCAGCAGCCCAGGGACAGGCTGGGAGACCCAGTACTTC. Encoded protein: CASSPGTGWETQYF.